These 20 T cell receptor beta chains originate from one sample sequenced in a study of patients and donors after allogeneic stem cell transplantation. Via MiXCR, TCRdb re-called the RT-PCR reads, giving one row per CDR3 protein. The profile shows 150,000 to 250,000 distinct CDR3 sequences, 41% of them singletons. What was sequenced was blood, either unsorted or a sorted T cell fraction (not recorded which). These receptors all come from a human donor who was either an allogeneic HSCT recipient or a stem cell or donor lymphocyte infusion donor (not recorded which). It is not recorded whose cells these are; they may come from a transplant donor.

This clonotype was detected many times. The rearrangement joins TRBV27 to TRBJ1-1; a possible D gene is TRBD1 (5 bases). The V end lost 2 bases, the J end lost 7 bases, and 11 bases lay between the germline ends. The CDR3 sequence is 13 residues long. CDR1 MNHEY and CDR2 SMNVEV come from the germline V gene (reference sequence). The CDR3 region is CASSLGAAGEAFF. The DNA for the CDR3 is TGTGCCAGCAGTTTAGGGGCGGCGGGTGAAGCTTTCTTT.

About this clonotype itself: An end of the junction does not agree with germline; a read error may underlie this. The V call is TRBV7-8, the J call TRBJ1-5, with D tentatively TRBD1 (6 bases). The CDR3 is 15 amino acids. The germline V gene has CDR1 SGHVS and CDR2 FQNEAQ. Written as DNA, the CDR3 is TGTGCCAGCAGCTTATCCATGGGGGGCAACCAGCCCCAGCATTTT. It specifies CASSLSMGGNQPQHF.

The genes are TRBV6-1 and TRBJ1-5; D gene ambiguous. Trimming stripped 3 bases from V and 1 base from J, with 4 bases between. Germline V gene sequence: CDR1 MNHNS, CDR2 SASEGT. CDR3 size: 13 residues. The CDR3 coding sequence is TGTGCCAGCAGTGACAGGAGCAATCAGCCCCAGCATTTT. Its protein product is CASSDRSNQPQHF.

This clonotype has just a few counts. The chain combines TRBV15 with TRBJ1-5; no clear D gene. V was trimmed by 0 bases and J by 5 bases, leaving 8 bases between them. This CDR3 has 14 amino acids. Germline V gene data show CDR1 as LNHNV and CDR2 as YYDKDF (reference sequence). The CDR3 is CATSREYQYQPQHF. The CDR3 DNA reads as TGTGCCACCAGCAGAGAGTACCAATATCAGCCCCAGCATTTT.

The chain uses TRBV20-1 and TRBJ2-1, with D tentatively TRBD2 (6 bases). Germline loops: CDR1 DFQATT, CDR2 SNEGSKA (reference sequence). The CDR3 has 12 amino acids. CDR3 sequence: CSGSYSYNEQFF. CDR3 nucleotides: TGCAGCGGGAGCTATTCCTACAATGAGCAGTTCTTC.

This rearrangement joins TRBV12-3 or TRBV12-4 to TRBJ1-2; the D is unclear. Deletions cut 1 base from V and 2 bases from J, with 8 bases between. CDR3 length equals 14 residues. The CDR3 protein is CASSLGRNNYGYTF. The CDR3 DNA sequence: TGTGCCAGCAGTTTAGGCCGGAACAACTATGGCTACACCTTC.

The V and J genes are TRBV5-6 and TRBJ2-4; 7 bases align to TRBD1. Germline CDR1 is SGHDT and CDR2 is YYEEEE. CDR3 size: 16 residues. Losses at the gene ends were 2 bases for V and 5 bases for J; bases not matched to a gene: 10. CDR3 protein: CASSFLPSGTENIQYF. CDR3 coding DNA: TGTGCCAGCAGCTTTCTTCCCTCCGGGACAGAAAACATTCAGTACTTC. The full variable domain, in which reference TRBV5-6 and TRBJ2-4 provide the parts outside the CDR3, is DAGVTQSPTHLIKTRGQQVTLRCSPKSGHDTVSWYQQALGQGPQFIFQYYEEEERQRGNFPDRFSGHQFPNYSSELNVNALLLGDSALYLCASSFLPSGTENIQYFGAGTRLSVL.

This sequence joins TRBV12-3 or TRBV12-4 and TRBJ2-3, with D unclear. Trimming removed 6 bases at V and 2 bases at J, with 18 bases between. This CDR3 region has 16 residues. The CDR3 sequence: CASSPAPGRSTDTQYF. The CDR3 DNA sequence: TGTGCCAGCAGCCCAGCTCCAGGAAGGTCCACAGATACGCAGTATTTT.

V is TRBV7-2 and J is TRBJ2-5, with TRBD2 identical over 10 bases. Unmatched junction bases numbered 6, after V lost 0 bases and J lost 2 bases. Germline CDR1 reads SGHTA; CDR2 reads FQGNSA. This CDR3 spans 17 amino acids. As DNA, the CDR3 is TGTGCCAGCAGCTTAGCGGCTAGCGGGAGCCCTCAAGAGACCCAGTACTTC. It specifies CASSLAASGSPQETQYF.

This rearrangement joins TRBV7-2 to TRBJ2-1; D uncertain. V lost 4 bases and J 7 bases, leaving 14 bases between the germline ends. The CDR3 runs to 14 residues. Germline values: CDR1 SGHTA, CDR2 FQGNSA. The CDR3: CASSSLVLHNEQFF. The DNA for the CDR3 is TGTGCCAGCAGCTCCCTAGTCCTTCATAATGAGCAGTTCTTC.

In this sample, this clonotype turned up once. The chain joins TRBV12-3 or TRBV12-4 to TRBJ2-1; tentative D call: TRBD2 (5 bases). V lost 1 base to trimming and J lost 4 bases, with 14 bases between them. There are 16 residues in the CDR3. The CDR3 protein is CASSLETPGGYNEQFF. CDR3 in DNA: TGTGCCAGCAGTTTAGAGACCCCAGGAGGATACAATGAGCAGTTCTTC.

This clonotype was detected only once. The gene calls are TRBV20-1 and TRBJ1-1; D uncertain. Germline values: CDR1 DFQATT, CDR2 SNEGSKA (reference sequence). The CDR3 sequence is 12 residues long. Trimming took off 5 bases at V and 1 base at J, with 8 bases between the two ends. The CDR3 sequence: CSAPDKNTEAFF. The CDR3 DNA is TGCAGTGCTCCGGATAAGAACACTGAAGCTTTCTTT.

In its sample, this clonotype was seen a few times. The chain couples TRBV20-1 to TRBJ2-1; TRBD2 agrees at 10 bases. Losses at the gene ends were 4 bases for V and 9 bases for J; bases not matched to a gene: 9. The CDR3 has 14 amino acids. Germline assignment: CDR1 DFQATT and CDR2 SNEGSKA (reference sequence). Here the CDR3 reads CSAKSGRARGEQFF. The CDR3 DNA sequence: TGCAGTGCTAAGAGCGGGAGGGCCAGAGGTGAGCAGTTCTTC.

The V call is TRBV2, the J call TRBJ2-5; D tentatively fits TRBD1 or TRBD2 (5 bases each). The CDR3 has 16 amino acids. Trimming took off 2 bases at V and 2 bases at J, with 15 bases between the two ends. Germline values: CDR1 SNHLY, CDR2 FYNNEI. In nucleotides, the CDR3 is TGTGCCAGCAGTGAAACGGAGGACACTATACAAGAGACCCAGTACTTC. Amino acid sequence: CASSETEDTIQETQYF. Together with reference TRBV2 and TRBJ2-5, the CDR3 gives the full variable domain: EPEVTQTPSHQVTQMGQEVILRCVPISNHLYFYWYRQILGQKVEFLVSFYNNEISEKSEIFDDQFSVERPDGSNFTLKIRSTKLEDSAMYFCASSETEDTIQETQYFGPGTRLLVL.

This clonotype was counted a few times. CDR3 loop: CATGTGEFDEQFF. Here the CDR3 DNA reads TGTGCCACCGGGACAGGGGAATTCGATGAGCAGTTCTTC. The rearrangement joins TRBV24-1 to TRBJ2-1, with 10 bases fitting TRBD1. The germline V gene has CDR1 KGHDR and CDR2 SFDVKD. The CDR3 has 13 residues. The junction had 6 bases not matched to a gene; V was cut back by 9 bases and J by 8 bases.

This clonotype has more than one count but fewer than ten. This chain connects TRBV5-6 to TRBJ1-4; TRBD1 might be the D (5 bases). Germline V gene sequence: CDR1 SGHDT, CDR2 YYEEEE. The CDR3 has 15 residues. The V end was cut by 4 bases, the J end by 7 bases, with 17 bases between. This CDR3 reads CASSRDGGKSEKLFF. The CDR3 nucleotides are TGTGCCAGCAGCCGCGACGGGGGAAAAAGTGAAAAACTGTTTTTT. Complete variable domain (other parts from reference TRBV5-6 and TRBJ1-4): DAGVTQSPTHLIKTRGQQVTLRCSPKSGHDTVSWYQQALGQGPQFIFQYYEEEERQRGNFPDRFSGHQFPNYSSELNVNALLLGDSALYLCASSRDGGKSEKLFFGSGTQLSVL.

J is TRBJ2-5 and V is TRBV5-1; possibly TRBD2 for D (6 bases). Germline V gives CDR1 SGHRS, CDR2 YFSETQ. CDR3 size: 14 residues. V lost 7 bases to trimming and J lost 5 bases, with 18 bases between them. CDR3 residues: CASAIGGQEETQYF. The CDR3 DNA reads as TGCGCCAGCGCGATTGGAGGGCAGGAGGAGACCCAGTACTTC.

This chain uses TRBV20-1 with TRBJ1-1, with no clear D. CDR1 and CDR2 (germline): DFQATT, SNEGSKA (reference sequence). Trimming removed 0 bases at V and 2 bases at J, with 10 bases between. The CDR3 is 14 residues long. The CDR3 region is CSARDRKVNTEAFF. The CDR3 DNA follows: TGCAGTGCTAGAGATCGAAAGGTAAACACTGAAGCTTTCTTT.

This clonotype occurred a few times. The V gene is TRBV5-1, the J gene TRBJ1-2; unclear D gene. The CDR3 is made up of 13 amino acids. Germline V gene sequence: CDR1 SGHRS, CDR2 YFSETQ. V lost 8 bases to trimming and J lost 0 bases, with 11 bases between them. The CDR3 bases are TGCGCCAGTTGTCCGGGAACTAACTATGGCTACACCTTC. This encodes CASCPGTNYGYTF.

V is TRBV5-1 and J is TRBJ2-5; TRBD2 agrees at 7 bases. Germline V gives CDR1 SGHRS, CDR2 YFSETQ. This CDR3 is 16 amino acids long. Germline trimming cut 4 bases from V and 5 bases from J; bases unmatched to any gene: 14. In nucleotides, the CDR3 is TGCGCCAGCAGCCAACATCTCCGGACTAGTTTGGAGACCCAGTACTTC. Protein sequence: CASSQHLRTSLETQYF.